Shown below are 22 T cell receptor beta chains from a single sample sequenced in a study of Ad26.COV2.S vaccination and SARS-CoV-2 variants. The treatment: around 19 received Ad26.COV2.S at low or high dose, single or two shots; several received placebo; per-sample allocation not given. Day 63 after the first vaccine or placebo injection was the time point for sampling. Repertoires were generated with immunoSEQ multiplex PCR, while TCRdb's copy carries only in-frame clones and drops some. The table includes some 480,000 clones, about 83% detected once. This specimen consisted of peripheral blood, obtained in a trial of Ad26.COV2.S vaccine versus placebo. The receptors were sampled from a person between 18 and 65 years old who received the Ad26.COV2.S COVID-19 vaccine or a placebo.

The sample holds a few counts of this clone. The J gene is TRBJ2-7, the V gene TRBV29-1; 7 positions agree with TRBD2. This CDR3 spans 16 amino acids. The germline gives CDR1 SQVTM, CDR2 ANQGSEA. With V trimmed by 3 bases and J by 0 bases, 11 bases remained unmatched. CDR3 region: CSVDKASGRSSYEQYF. DNA for the CDR3: TGCAGCGTTGATAAGGCTAGCGGAAGAAGCTCCTACGAGCAGTACTTC.

The chain couples TRBV27 to TRBJ2-4; possible D gene TRBD1, 7 bases. The V end lost 5 bases, the J end lost 0 bases, and 14 bases lay between the germline ends. Looked up from germline, CDR1 is MNHEY and CDR2 is SMNVEV (reference sequence). This CDR3 comprises 16 residues. The CDR3 nucleotides read TGTGCCAGCAGTCAGGGGGGAACCTTAGCCAAAAACATTCAGTACTTC. Its protein product is CASSQGGTLAKNIQYF.

This chain connects TRBV28 to TRBJ1-2; 8 bases align to TRBD1. V lost 6 bases, J lost 2 bases, and 5 bases stayed unmatched. The length of the CDR3 is 14 residues. Germline CDR1 reads MDHEN; CDR2 reads SYDVKM. CDR3 region: CASRDRGSNYGYTF. The CDR3 DNA reads TGTGCCAGCAGAGACAGGGGATCCAACTATGGCTACACCTTC.

The chain is built from TRBV28 and TRBJ1-2, with unresolved D. CDR3 length: 13 residues. The V gene lost 4 bases and the J gene lost 7 bases, with 13 bases spanning the gap. CDR1 and CDR2 (germline): MDHEN, SYDVKM. CDR3 region: CASSWARAGGYTF. The CDR3 DNA is TGTGCCAGCAGTTGGGCGCGGGCGGGTGGCTACACCTTC.

The chain links TRBV9 to TRBJ2-7, with 7 nucleotides matching TRBD1. This CDR3 contains 16 residues. After removal of 4 bases from V and 1 base from J, the junction contained 11 bases not matched to a gene. Per the germline V gene, CDR1 is SGDLS and CDR2 is YYNGEE. Here the CDR3 DNA reads TGTGCCAGCAGCCCCGGACAGGACCTCCTTTCCTACGAGCAGTACTTC. As protein: CASSPGQDLLSYEQYF.

The chain employs TRBV5-6 and TRBJ1-2; the D is unclear. In germline, CDR1 is SGHDT, CDR2 YYEEEE. The CDR3 has 17 residues. Trimming pared 4 bases from V and 0 bases from J, leaving 19 bases between. The CDR3 here is CASSLPRFPHSNYGYTF. In DNA form, the CDR3 reads TGTGCCAGCAGCCTCCCGCGCTTCCCCCACTCTAACTATGGCTACACCTTC.

The rearrangement links TRBV7-7 to TRBJ2-5, with 7 bases that match TRBD1. V shed 1 base, J shed 1 base, and the junction held 0 bases outside the gene matches. The CDR3 length is 14 residues. Per the germline V gene, CDR1 is SSHAT and CDR2 is FNYEAQ (reference sequence). The CDR3 nucleotides are TGTGCCAGCAGCTTAGGGACAGGCCAAGAGACCCAGTACTTC. Amino acids: CASSLGTGQETQYF.

This rearrangement joins TRBV5-6 to TRBJ2-7; D is perhaps TRBD1 (5 bases). From germline, CDR1 is SGHDT and CDR2 YYEEEE. Trimming shortened V by 4 bases and J by 6 bases, and 14 bases separated the two germline ends. The CDR3 is made up of 13 amino acids. This CDR3 reads CASSGAPPTEQYF. Written as DNA, the CDR3 is TGTGCCAGCAGCGGGGCCCCACCGACCGAGCAGTACTTC.

The CDR3 nucleotides read TGTGCCAGCAGCCAAGATTTAAGGTATCAGCCCCAGCATTTT. Protein product: CASSQDLRYQPQHF. The chain has TRBV4-2 and TRBJ1-5; no definite D call. Germline CDR1 is LGHNA and CDR2 is YNFKEQ. V was clipped by 0 bases and J by 5 bases, with 8 bases between them. The CDR3 extends over 14 amino acids.

The genes are TRBV7-9 and TRBJ2-1; D not resolved. There are 15 residues in the CDR3. V was shortened by 2 bases and J by 6 bases, with 14 bases between the two germline ends. Germline V lookup: CDR1 SEHNR, CDR2 FQNEAQ (reference sequence). Written as DNA, the CDR3 is TGTGCCAGCAGCTTATTGGCTCTCTCGTTCAATGAGCAGTTCTTC. Translated, it gives CASSLLALSFNEQFF.

The chain links TRBV29-1 to TRBJ2-1; 9 bases align to TRBD2. CDR3 length equals 17 residues. Germline V lookup: CDR1 SQVTM, CDR2 ANQGSEA. J gave up 3 bases and V 4 bases, and 13 bases lay outside the gene matches. The CDR3 loop is CSVGVAGVSSYYNEQFF. In DNA, the CDR3 is TGCAGCGTTGGGGTAGCGGGAGTTTCTTCCTACTACAATGAGCAGTTCTTC.

V is TRBV7-2 and J is TRBJ2-3; D is uncertain. Per the germline V gene, CDR1 is SGHTA and CDR2 is FQGNSA. V was cut by 5 bases and J by 2 bases, with 8 bases left in between. The CDR3 runs 13 residues. The DNA of the CDR3 is TGTGCCAGCAGCCCCACGTTCACAGATACGCAGTATTTT. This sequence encodes CASSPTFTDTQYF.

V usage is TRBV10-2 and J usage is TRBJ2-1; 9 bases fit TRBD1. Per germline, CDR1 WSHSY and CDR2 SAAADI. The CDR3 sequence is 20 residues long. V shed 5 bases, J shed 2 bases, and the junction held 19 bases outside the gene matches. The chain's CDR3 is CASSIVWGQGQGPAYNEQFF. The CDR3 bases are TGCGCCAGCAGTATAGTATGGGGACAGGGACAGGGTCCTGCCTACAATGAGCAGTTCTTC.

This clone was detected a few times. The genes are TRBV7-9 and TRBJ1-6; weak D call: TRBD1 (5 bases). The CDR3 length is 16 residues. The V and J ends lost 5 bases and 4 bases respectively, with 15 bases between them. Germline-derived CDR1 and CDR2 are SEHNR and FQNEAQ (reference sequence). The CDR3 DNA reads as TGTGCCAGCAGCCAAGGGGACTTTATTTATAATTCACCCCTCCACTTT. It codes for CASSQGDFIYNSPLHF.

This clone has a handful of counts. CDR3 loop: CASSLWLAGDEQYF. The CDR3 DNA reads as TGTGCCAGCAGCTTGTGGCTAGCGGGAGACGAGCAGTACTTC. This chain connects TRBV5-4 to TRBJ2-7; TRBD2 matches at 10 bases. V dropped 1 base and J dropped 5; count of bases not matched to a gene: 3. Germline CDR1 and CDR2: SGHNT and YYREEE (reference sequence). The CDR3 sequence is 14 residues long.

The gene calls are TRBV10-1 and TRBJ2-2; no clear D gene. CDR3 length equals 14 residues. V shed 1 base and J shed 4 bases, with 7 bases lying between them. The germline V gene encodes CDR1 WNHNN and CDR2 SYGVQD (reference sequence). CDR3 coding DNA: TGCGCCAGCAGTGAGTTGAGCCGCACCGGGGAGCTGTTTTTT. It is translated as CASSELSRTGELFF.

The sample holds a few counts of this clone. This rearrangement joins TRBV4-3 to TRBJ2-1; 10 nucleotides align to TRBD2. V lost 0 bases and J lost 8; bases outside the gene matches: 4. The germline V gene encodes CDR1 LGHNA and CDR2 YSLEER. This CDR3 is 15 amino acids long. Here the CDR3 DNA reads TGCGCCAGCAGCCAAGATCCCCTAGCGGGAGATGAGCAGTTCTTC. Translated: CASSQDPLAGDEQFF.

The rearrangement joins TRBV7-6 to TRBJ1-1; a possible D gene is TRBD1 (5 bases). Deletions cut 0 bases from V and 11 bases from J, with 19 bases between. The CDR3 contains 15 residues. Germline loops: CDR1 SGHVS, CDR2 FNYEAQ. CDR3 sequence reads: CASSLARGETVEAFF. The CDR3 DNA sequence: TGTGCCAGCAGCTTAGCGCGGGGGGAGACAGTTGAGGCTTTCTTT.

The chain uses TRBV6-2 or TRBV6-3 and TRBJ2-7, with D unclear. The CDR3 has 12 residues. With 4 bases removed from V and 2 bases from J, the gap between germline ends came to 6 bases. CDR1 is MNHEY, CDR2 SVGEGT, per germline. Written as DNA, the CDR3 is TGTGCCAGCAGTTTCGACCCCTACGAGCAGTACTTC. Amino acids: CASSFDPYEQYF.

The chain links TRBV5-1 to TRBJ2-3; D not resolved. CDR3 length: 15 amino acids. Germline CDR1 and CDR2: SGHRS and YFSETQ. V dropped 0 bases and J dropped 0 bases, with 8 bases sitting between them. CDR3 DNA sequence: TGCGCCAGCAGCTTGGAGAGTAGTAGCACAGATACGCAGTATTTT. Encoded protein: CASSLESSSTDTQYF.

V usage is TRBV14 and J usage is TRBJ1-4; no clear D gene. This CDR3 contains 13 residues. Trimming left V 4 bases short and J 10 bases short, with 13 bases between. The germline CDR1 and CDR2 sequences are SGHDN and FVKESK. CDR3 amino acids: CASSPRLGGKLFF. The CDR3 bases are TGTGCCAGCAGCCCCCGCCTCGGTGGAAAACTGTTTTTT.

This clone was seen more than once but under ten times. The rearrangement links TRBV20-1 to TRBJ1-6; D is undetermined. Trimming left V 3 bases short and J 5 bases short, with 8 bases between. CDR1 is DFQATT, CDR2 SNEGSKA, per germline (reference sequence). The CDR3 extends over 13 amino acids. The CDR3 spells CSASTGNNSPLHF. CDR3 sequence (DNA): TGCAGTGCTAGTACGGGGAATAATTCACCCCTCCACTTT.